These T cell receptor beta chains were read from a single sample in a study of blood T cell repertoires in COVID-19. Sequencing used immunoSEQ multiplex PCR; TCRdb keeps in-frame clones, though not all of them. The data contain roughly 110,000 clones, under 90% of them singletons. The source material was peripheral blood. The receptors were sampled from an older woman with acute or convalescent COVID-19. Both conserved end residues are part of each CDR3. A D gene is named only where the DNA matches it firmly. Clone size appears in some rows only: once, few, many, or a class for an expanded clone.

abundance,j_gene,d_gene,v_gene,CDR3nt,CDR3aa
.,TRBJ1-1,.,TRBV7-9,TGTGCCAGCAGCTGGATAGGGGAAAACACTGAAGCTTTCTTT,CASSWIGENTEAFF
.,TRBJ1-5,.,TRBV24-1,TGTGCCACCAGTGATTTGCAGGGCCTTAGGGTCTTTAGGCAGCCCCAGCATTTT,CATSDLQGLRVFRQPQHF
.,TRBJ1-1,.,TRBV10-2,TGCGCCAGCAGTGAAGGGGCGGACACTGAAGCTTTCTTT,CASSEGADTEAFF
.,TRBJ2-1,TRBD2,TRBV2,TGTGCCAGCAGACTCAGGACTAGCGGGGGGGCCGGGGAGCAGTTCTTC,CASRLRTSGGAGEQFF
.,TRBJ2-3,.,TRBV5-1,TGCGCCAGCAGCTTGGCGGGCGGGCTGGGTACAGATACGCAGTATTTT,CASSLAGGLGTDTQYF
.,TRBJ2-5,TRBD1,TRBV11-2,TGTGCCAGCAGCTCGGACAGGGGAGAGACCCAGTACTTC,CASSSDRGETQYF
.,TRBJ1-5,.,TRBV3-1/TRBV3-2,TGTGCCAGCAGCCAGGCGGGACGGTCGGGGGGTCAGCCCCAGCATTTT,CASSQAGRSGGQPQHF
.,TRBJ1-1,.,TRBV6-6,TGTGCCAGCAGTTATAGGACTGGCACTGAAGCTTTCTTT,CASSYRTGTEAFF
.,TRBJ1-3,.,TRBV7-6,TGTGCCAGCAGCTTATTGGGGGGAGGACCCACACTCTCTGGAAACACCATATATTTT,CASSLLGGGPTLSGNTIYF
.,TRBJ1-5,TRBD1,TRBV27,TGTGCCAGCGCTGGGCAGGGGGCGGCCGGGGGGCCCCAGCATTTT,CASAGQGAAGGPQHF
.,TRBJ2-7,.,TRBV24-1,TGTGCCACCAGTGATAAGGGGGTTTTTGGGCCGGGACGTCACCTTACCTACGAGCAGTACTTC,CATSDKGVFGPGRHLTYEQYF
.,TRBJ2-7,TRBD1,TRBV18,TGTGCCAGCTCGCTACGACAGGGAGACGAGCAGTACTTC,CASSLRQGDEQYF
.,TRBJ2-7,TRBD2,TRBV30,TGTGCCTGGACTAAATCAAAATGGGCGGGAGCAAACGAGCAGTACTTC,CAWTKSKWAGANEQYF
.,TRBJ2-7,TRBD1,TRBV3-1/TRBV3-2,TGTGCCAGCAGCCAAATGACAGGGCCTACCTACGAGCAGTACTTC,CASSQMTGPTYEQYF
.,TRBJ1-2,TRBD1,TRBV7-8,TGTGCCAGCACTAATACAGGGGGTTGGGGCTACACCTTC,CASTNTGGWGYTF
once,TRBJ1-2,TRBD1,TRBV2,TGTGCCAGCAGTGGTGGGACAGTCTATGGCTACACCTTC,CASSGGTVYGYTF
.,TRBJ2-2,.,TRBV19,TGTGCCAGTAGTATGAGGTTAGCGGCGAACACCGGGGAGCTGTTTTTT,CASSMRLAANTGELFF
.,TRBJ2-2,.,TRBV18,TGTGCCAGCTCACAAGACAGCACCGGGGAGCTGTTTTTT,CASSQDSTGELFF
.,TRBJ1-2,.,TRBV2,TGTGCCAGCCAGACGGAGACTAACTATGGCTACACCTTC,CASQTETNYGYTF
.,TRBJ2-3,TRBD2,TRBV5-6,TGTGCCAGCAGCTTTGGGCGGGGGGCTTACACAGATACGCAGTATTTT,CASSFGRGAYTDTQYF
once,TRBJ2-3,.,TRBV18,TGTGCCAGCTCAAATACAGGAACAGATACGCAGTATTTT,CASSNTGTDTQYF
.,TRBJ1-3,.,TRBV5-4,TGTGCCAGCAGCTTGGGGGGGGGAGCAAACACCATATATTTT,CASSLGGGANTIYF
.,TRBJ2-3,TRBD1,TRBV3-1/TRBV3-2,TGTGCCAGCAGCCAAGATCCCTTCGACAGGGGTGGCACAGATACGCAGTATTTT,CASSQDPFDRGGTDTQYF
.,TRBJ1-2,TRBD1,TRBV28,TGTGCCAGCAGCCCTACAGGGGGCGTAAACTATGGCTACACCTTC,CASSPTGGVNYGYTF
.,TRBJ1-4,.,TRBV5-5,TGTGCCAGCAGCTTGGGGTCGGGCAGGGAACGGGAAAAACTGTTTTTT,CASSLGSGREREKLFF
.,TRBJ2-2,.,TRBV27,TGTGCCAGCAGCAAGCCCGCCGGGGAGCTGTTTTTT,CASSKPAGELFF
.,TRBJ2-3,TRBD1,TRBV19,TGTGCCAGTAGTATAGATCCTACTCACCGGGACAGGGGGAATACGCAGTATTTT,CASSIDPTHRDRGNTQYF
.,TRBJ2-7,TRBD2,TRBV5-1,TGCGCCAGCAGCTTAAAACCCAGGACTAGCGGGAGTACTTTTCTCTACGAGCAGTACTTC,CASSLKPRTSGSTFLYEQYF
.,TRBJ2-5,TRBD1,TRBV10-1,TGCGCCAGCAGTGAAGGGACAGGGTACCAAGAGACCCAGTACTTC,CASSEGTGYQETQYF
.,TRBJ2-5,TRBD1,TRBV7-6,TGTGCCAGCAGCAAAGGGACAGGCACACAAGAGACCCAGTACTTC,CASSKGTGTQETQYF
.,TRBJ1-1,.,TRBV5-1,TGCGCCAGCAGCTTGACAGTTAACACTGAAGCTTTCTTT,CASSLTVNTEAFF
.,TRBJ2-5,.,TRBV5-4,TGTGCCAGCAGCTCGCGTGGTCCGGTGCAGACCCAGTACTTC,CASSSRGPVQTQYF
.,TRBJ1-1,.,TRBV27,TGTGCCAGCAGTTCAACAGGTCCCACTGAAGCTTTCTTT,CASSSTGPTEAFF
.,TRBJ1-3,.,TRBV28,TGTGCCAGCAGTCCGAGGGCTCGTGGTACCATATATTTT,CASSPRARGTIYF
.,TRBJ1-4,TRBD1,TRBV28,TGTGCCAGCAGCGACAGGGGTTATGAGGCTAATGAAAAACTGTTTTTT,CASSDRGYEANEKLFF
.,TRBJ2-7,TRBD2,TRBV4-1,TGCGCCAGCAGCCAAGAAACGGGACTAGCGGGACTCTACGAGCAGTACTTC,CASSQETGLAGLYEQYF
.,TRBJ1-5,.,TRBV2,TGTGCCAGCAGTTGGAGCGCGTCCCAGCATTTT,CASSWSASQHF
.,TRBJ2-1,.,TRBV9,TGTGCCAGCAGCGTAGCTTCTAGAAACTCCTACAATGAGCAGTTCTTC,CASSVASRNSYNEQFF
.,TRBJ2-7,.,TRBV10-3,TGTGCCATCAGTCGAAACAGGGTTCAGGGGGAGCAGTACTTC,CAISRNRVQGEQYF
.,TRBJ1-6,.,TRBV4-1,TGCGCCAGCAGCCAAGAATTTCGGGGGAATCGGTGGAATTCACCCCTCCACTTT,CASSQEFRGNRWNSPLHF
.,TRBJ2-4,TRBD2,TRBV5-1,TGCGCCAGCAGCCCGGGCTCGACTAGCGGGAGTGGTGGCGACATTCAGTACTTC,CASSPGSTSGSGGDIQYF
.,TRBJ2-1,TRBD2,TRBV2,TGTGCCAGCAGGGAGCGGGGGGGCGCGAACAATGAGCAGTTCTTC,CASRERGGANNEQFF
.,TRBJ1-5,.,TRBV30,TGTGCCTGGTCCAGAGCTGGAGTTGGCAATCAGCCCCAGCATTTT,CAWSRAGVGNQPQHF
.,TRBJ2-1,TRBD2,TRBV7-9,TGTGCCAGCAGCTTGGGACTAGCGAACTACAATGAGCAGTTCTTC,CASSLGLANYNEQFF
once,TRBJ2-3,TRBD2,TRBV11-3,TGTGCCAGCAGCCAGACTAGCGGGGGGTCAGATACGCAGTATTTT,CASSQTSGGSDTQYF